This TCR beta chain was observed in a study of blood T cell repertoires in COVID-19. At the level of the study: In each case, the material was cDNA or gDNA derived from T cells, B-cell-depleted T cells, or PBMCs.

CDR1 is SGHNT, CDR2 YYREEE, per germline (reference sequence). V shed 3 bases and J 4 bases; nucleotides not matched to a gene: 4. The CDR3 consists of 16 residues. The repertoire was sequenced with immunoSEQ multiplex PCR; TCRdb's copy has only in-frame clones and lacks some. The sample has around 100,000 clones, about nine tenths seen once. Sequenced material: peripheral blood. This rearrangement joins TRBV5-4 to TRBJ2-2, with 12 positions matching TRBD2. This sequence originates from a man in his fifties or sixties with acute or convalescent COVID-19. CDR3 DNA sequence: TGTGCCAGCAGCTACCCTAGCGGGAGGGGCACCGGGGAGCTGTTTTTT. It translates to CASSYPSGRGTGELFF.